This record concerns one T cell receptor (beta chain) sequence. The antigen is undetermined. The nonmyeloablative bone marrow transplants came from related graft donors, with transient mixed chimerism. CD4+CD25+CD127- Tregs, CD4+CD25- non-Tregs, CD4 and CD8 cells were sorted. These data originate in a study of Tregs in tolerant kidney transplant recipients. The assay was immunoSEQ multiplex PCR, and TCRdb's table has in-frame clones only and misses some. Seen here are some 50,000 clones, more than 70% observed once, and the top ten hold 15% to 17%. Germline CDR1 and CDR2: SGHTA and FQGTGA. This CDR3 comprises 15 residues. The V segment lost 3 bases and the J segment 7 bases; nucleotides outside the gene matches: 6. Study-wide results and limits: The most relevant donor-specific Treg TCRbeta repertoire apparently came from expansion with activated donor B cells. For some patients, primers changed over time, blocking nucleotide-level comparison.

Source: CD8+ T cells from blood (PBMCs), taken 12 months after the transplant. The chain links TRBV7-3 to TRBJ2-1; 10 bases align to TRBD2. The clonotype originates from a human patient who received a combined kidney and bone marrow transplant. T cells may partly derive from the graft donor. The CDR3 sequence is CASSLVAGGMNEQFF. The CDR3 nucleotides are TGTGCCAGCAGCTTGGTAGCGGGAGGAATGAATGAGCAGTTCTTC.